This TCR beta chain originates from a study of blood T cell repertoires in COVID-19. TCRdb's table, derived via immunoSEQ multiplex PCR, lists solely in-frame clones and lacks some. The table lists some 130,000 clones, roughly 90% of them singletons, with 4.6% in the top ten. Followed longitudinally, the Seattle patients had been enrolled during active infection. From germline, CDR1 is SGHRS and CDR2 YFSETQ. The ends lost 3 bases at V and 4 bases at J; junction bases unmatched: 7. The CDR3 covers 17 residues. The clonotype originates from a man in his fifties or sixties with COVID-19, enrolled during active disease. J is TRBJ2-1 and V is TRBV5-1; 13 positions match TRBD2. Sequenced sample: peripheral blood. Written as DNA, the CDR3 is TGCGCCAGCAGCTCCGGGACTAGCGGGATCCGGTACAATGAGCAGTTCTTC. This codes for CASSSGTSGIRYNEQFF.